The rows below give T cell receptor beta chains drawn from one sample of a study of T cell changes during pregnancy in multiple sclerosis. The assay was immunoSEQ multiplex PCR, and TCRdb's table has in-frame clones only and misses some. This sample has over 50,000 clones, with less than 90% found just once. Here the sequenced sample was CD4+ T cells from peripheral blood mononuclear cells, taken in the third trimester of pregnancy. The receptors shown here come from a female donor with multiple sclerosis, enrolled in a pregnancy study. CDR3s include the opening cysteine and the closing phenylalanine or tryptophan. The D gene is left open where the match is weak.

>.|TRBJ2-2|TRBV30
CAWNHRVGELFF
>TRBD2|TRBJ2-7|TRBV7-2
CASSSPEREIREQYF
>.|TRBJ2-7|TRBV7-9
CASSLEPLEQYF
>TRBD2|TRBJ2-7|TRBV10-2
CASKFRREYEQYF
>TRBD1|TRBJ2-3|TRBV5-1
CASRQGQSLAQDTQYF
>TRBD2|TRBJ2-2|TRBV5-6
CASSFLAGANTGELFF
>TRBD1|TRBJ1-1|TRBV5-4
CASSLGTGVSTEAFF
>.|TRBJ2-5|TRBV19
CASSIDTYQETQYF
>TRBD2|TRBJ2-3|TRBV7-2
CASSSKSAGVGTSTDTQYF
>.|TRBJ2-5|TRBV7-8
CASSLGPVVPKTQYF
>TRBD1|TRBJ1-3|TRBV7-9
CASSYGQGRGNTIYF
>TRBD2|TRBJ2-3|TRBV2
CASSEALWGGTDTQYF
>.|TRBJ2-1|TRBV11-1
CASSFDNEQFF
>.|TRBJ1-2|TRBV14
CASSQGRDGYTF
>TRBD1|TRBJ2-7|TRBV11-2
CASSFRRKPGQGIYEQYF
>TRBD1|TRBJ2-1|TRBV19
CASSKGAGTGYNEQFF
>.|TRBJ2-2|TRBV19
CASSMAGQRRGGELFF
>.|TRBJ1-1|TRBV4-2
CASSQTDKANEAFF
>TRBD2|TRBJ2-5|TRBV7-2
CASSFGGGETQYF
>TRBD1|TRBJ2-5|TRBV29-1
CSVRAGQGDRETQYF
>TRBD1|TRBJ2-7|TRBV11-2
CASSSIRDRASYEQYF
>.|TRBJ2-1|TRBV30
CAWSVRAGHYNEQFF
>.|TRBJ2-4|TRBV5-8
CASNLGVNNIQYF
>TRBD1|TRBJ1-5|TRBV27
CASSPGQGFTQPQHF
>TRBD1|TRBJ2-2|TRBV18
CASSPPGQGNTGELFF
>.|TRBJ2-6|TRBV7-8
CASSLMGRSASGANVLTF
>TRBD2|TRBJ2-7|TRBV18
CASSPPLAGGQYEQYF
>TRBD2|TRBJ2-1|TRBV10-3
CAISRGTSGINEQFF
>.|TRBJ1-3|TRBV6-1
CASSEFPAGAGNTIYF
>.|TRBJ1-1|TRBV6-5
CASSYSIYWNTEAFF
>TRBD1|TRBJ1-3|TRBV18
CASSQGASGNTIYF
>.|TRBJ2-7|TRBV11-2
CASSLAYEQYF
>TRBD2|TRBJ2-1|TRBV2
CASLQEVAGVDEQFF
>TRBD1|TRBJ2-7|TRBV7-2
CASSLGTGTYEQYF
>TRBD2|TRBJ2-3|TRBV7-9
CASSLARLAGEADTQYF
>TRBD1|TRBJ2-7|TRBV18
CASSPYRQGLFYEQYF
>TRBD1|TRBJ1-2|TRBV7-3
CASSPSGGAGSVYTF
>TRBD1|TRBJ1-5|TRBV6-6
CASSTGQGGQPQHF
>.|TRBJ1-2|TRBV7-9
CASSLESGYGYTF
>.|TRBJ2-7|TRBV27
CASSFLPLGADNYEQYF
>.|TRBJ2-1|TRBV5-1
CASSITGKQFF
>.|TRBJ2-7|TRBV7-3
CASSLTSQAYEQYF
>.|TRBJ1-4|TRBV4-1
CASSQLARTDEKLFF
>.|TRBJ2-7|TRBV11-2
CASSYEAYEQYF
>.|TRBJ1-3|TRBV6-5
CASSYGSPLGNTIYF
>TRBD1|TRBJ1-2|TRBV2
CASRVDRDYGYTF
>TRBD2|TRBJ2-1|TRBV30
CAWSPLAGTFNEQFF
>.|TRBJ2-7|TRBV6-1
CASSELVRQYF
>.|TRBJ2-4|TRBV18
CASSPPGTSAKNIQYF
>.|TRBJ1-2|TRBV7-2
CASSFWQGPGGYTF
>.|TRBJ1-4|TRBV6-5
CASSYVGQATNEKLFF
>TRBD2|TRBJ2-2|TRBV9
CASRRHGTSGVTTGELFF
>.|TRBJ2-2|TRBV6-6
CASSYARRAGELFF
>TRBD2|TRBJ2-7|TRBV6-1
CASSLTGTSDEQYF
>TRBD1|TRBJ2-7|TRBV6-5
CASSSGRTGVEQYF
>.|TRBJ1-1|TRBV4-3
CASSLRGISNTEAFF